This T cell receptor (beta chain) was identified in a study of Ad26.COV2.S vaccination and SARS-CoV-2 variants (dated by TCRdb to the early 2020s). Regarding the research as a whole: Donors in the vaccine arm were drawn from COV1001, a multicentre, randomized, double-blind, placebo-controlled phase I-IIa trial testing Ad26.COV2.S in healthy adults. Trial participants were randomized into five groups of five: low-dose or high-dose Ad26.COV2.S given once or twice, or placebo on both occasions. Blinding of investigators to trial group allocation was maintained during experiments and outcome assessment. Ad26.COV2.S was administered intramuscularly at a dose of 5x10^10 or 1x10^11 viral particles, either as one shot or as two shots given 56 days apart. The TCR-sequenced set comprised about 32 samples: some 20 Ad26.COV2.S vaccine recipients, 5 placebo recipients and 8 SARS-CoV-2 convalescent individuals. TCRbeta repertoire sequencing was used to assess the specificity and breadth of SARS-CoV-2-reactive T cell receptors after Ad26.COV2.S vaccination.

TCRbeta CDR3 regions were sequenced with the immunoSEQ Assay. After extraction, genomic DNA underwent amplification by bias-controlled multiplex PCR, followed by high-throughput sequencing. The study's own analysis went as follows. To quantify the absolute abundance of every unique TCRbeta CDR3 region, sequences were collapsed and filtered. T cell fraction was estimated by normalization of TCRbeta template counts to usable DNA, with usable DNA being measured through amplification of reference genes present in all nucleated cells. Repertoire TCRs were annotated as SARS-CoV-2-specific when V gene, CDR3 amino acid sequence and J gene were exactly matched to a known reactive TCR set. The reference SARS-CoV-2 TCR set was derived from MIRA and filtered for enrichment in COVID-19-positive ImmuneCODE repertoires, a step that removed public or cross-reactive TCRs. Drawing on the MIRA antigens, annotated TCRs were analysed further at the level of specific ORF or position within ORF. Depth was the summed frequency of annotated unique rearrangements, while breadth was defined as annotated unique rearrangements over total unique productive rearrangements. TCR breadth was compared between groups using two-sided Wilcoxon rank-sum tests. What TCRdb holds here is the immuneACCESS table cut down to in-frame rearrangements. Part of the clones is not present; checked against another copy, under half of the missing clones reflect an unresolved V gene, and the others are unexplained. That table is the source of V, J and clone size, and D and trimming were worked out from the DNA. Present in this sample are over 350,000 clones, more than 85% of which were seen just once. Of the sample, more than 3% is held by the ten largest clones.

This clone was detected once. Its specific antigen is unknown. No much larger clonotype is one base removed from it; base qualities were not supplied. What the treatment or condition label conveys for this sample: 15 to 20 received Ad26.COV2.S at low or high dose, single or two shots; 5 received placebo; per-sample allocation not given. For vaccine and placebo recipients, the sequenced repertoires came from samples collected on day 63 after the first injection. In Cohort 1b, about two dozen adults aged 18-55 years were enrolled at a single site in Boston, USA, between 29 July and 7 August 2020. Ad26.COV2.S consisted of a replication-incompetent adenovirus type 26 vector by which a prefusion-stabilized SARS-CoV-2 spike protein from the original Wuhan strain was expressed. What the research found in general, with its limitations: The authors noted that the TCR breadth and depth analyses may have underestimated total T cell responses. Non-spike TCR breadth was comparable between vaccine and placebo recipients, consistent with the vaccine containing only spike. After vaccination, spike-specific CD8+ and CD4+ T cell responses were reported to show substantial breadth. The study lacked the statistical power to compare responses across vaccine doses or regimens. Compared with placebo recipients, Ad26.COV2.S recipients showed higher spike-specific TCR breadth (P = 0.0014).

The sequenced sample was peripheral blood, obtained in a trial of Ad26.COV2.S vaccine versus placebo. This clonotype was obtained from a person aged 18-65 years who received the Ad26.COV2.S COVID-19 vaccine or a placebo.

The CDR3 sequence is CASSGRQTSTDTQYF. The bases are TGTGCCAGCAGTGGCCGACAGACAAGCACAGATACGCAGTATTTT. The V and J segments used are TRBV2 and TRBJ2-3; the D segment could be TRBD1, given 5 matching bases. V is reduced by 4 bases and J by 0 bases, leaving a spacing of 11 bases between them. Including cysteine and phenylalanine, the CDR3 has 15 amino acids. Only CDR3 DNA remains: 45 bases, in frame from the first base. The germline V gene supplies CDR1 SNHLY and CDR2 FYNNEI.